The present TCR beta chain was sequenced within a study of OX40 agonist ivuxolimab in advanced cancers. Study-level background: Patients were treated with intravenous ivuxolimab, dosed at 0.01 to 10 mg/kg and infused every 2 weeks.

The assay was immunoSEQ multiplex PCR, and TCRdb's table has in-frame clones only and misses some. The table records around 86,000 clones, 70% to 90% of them present only once. The sample holds one count of this clone. The antigen remains undetermined. Study-wide points: At 0.1 to 3.0 mg/kg and by week 6, clonal expansion occurred in CD4+ and CD8+ blood T cells. On average, CD8+ T cells showed a greater number of expanded clones than CD4+.

The cohort excluded patients with autoimmune disease history or systemic immunosuppression. The receptor was isolated from an adult with an advanced solid tumor such as melanoma, head and neck, liver or kidney cancer. The sequences come from CD4+ or CD8+ T cells sorted from blood, collected in a trial of the OX40 agonist ivuxolimab.

The DNA of the CDR3 is TGTGCCAGCAGCTTGGCCTTGGGGGTCGGGACTGAAGCTTTCTTT. Translating it yields CASSLALGVGTEAFF. V is TRBV5-4 and J is TRBJ1-1; D perhaps matches TRBD1 (5 bases). The length of the CDR3 is 15 residues. The ends were cut back, 0 bases at V and 5 bases at J, with 14 bases in the middle. Germline assignment: CDR1 SGHNT and CDR2 YYREEE (reference sequence).